The clone carrying this T cell receptor beta chain was observed many times. Antigen: not known. The record originates from a study of breast tumors, draining lymph nodes, adjacent tissues. Study-wide results and caveats: Data only fit, rather than demonstrated, lymph node origin of most tumor T cells. Luminal-like breast cancer showed significantly higher tumor–nontumor repertoire similarity than basal-like. Tumor TCR diversity was below lymph nodes but above nontumor tissue.

MiXCR, applied by TCRdb to the multiplex PCR reads, yields one record per CDR3 protein. Found here are 200,000 to 300,000 distinct CDR3 sequences, about 33% of them singletons; the top ten hold 0.85% to 1.2%. This CDR3 is built from 17 residues. The V gene lost 3 bases and the J gene lost 8 bases, with 21 bases spanning the gap. Germline assignment: CDR1 KGHDR and CDR2 SFDVKD. The lymph nodes were axillary draining lymph nodes from breast cancer patients. This TCR derives from a female donor with breast cancer. Some clones in this sample may be carry-over from other donors' samples. What was sequenced was axillary lymph node tissue. J is TRBJ2-2 and V is TRBV24-1; tentative D call: TRBD2 (7 bases). The CDR3 loop reads CATSDPSGGEGIGELFF. CDR3 DNA: TGTGCCACCAGTGATCCCTCGGGGGGCGAGGGGATTGGGGAGCTGTTTTTT.